This entry is about one TCR beta chain. The antigen is not known. This sample is drawn from a study of cytomegalovirus exposure and HLA in healthy donors. Study results and caveats: Indistinguishability led to the exclusion of some V segments, TRBV6-2 and TRBV6-3 included.

PCR amplification relied on 60 Vbeta primers (plus 13 Jbeta primers). Sequencing was performed with immunoSEQ multiplex PCR; in TCRdb, only in-frame clones are kept and a portion is missing. The sample records around 130,000 clones, just under 75% being singletons. CDR1 and CDR2 from the germline V gene are MRHNA and SNTAGT. Between the trimmed V and J ends, which lost 5 bases and 1 base, there was a span of 9 bases. The CDR3 has 15 residues. Sequenced: PBMCs. The rearrangement joins TRBV6-4 to TRBJ2-6; a possible D gene is TRBD1 (7 bases). The receptor's source is a man in his forties in good health and CMV-seropositive. The CDR3: CASSSGGSGANVLTF. The CDR3 coding sequence is TGTGCCAGCAGTTCAGGGGGGTCTGGGGCCAACGTCCTGACTTTC.